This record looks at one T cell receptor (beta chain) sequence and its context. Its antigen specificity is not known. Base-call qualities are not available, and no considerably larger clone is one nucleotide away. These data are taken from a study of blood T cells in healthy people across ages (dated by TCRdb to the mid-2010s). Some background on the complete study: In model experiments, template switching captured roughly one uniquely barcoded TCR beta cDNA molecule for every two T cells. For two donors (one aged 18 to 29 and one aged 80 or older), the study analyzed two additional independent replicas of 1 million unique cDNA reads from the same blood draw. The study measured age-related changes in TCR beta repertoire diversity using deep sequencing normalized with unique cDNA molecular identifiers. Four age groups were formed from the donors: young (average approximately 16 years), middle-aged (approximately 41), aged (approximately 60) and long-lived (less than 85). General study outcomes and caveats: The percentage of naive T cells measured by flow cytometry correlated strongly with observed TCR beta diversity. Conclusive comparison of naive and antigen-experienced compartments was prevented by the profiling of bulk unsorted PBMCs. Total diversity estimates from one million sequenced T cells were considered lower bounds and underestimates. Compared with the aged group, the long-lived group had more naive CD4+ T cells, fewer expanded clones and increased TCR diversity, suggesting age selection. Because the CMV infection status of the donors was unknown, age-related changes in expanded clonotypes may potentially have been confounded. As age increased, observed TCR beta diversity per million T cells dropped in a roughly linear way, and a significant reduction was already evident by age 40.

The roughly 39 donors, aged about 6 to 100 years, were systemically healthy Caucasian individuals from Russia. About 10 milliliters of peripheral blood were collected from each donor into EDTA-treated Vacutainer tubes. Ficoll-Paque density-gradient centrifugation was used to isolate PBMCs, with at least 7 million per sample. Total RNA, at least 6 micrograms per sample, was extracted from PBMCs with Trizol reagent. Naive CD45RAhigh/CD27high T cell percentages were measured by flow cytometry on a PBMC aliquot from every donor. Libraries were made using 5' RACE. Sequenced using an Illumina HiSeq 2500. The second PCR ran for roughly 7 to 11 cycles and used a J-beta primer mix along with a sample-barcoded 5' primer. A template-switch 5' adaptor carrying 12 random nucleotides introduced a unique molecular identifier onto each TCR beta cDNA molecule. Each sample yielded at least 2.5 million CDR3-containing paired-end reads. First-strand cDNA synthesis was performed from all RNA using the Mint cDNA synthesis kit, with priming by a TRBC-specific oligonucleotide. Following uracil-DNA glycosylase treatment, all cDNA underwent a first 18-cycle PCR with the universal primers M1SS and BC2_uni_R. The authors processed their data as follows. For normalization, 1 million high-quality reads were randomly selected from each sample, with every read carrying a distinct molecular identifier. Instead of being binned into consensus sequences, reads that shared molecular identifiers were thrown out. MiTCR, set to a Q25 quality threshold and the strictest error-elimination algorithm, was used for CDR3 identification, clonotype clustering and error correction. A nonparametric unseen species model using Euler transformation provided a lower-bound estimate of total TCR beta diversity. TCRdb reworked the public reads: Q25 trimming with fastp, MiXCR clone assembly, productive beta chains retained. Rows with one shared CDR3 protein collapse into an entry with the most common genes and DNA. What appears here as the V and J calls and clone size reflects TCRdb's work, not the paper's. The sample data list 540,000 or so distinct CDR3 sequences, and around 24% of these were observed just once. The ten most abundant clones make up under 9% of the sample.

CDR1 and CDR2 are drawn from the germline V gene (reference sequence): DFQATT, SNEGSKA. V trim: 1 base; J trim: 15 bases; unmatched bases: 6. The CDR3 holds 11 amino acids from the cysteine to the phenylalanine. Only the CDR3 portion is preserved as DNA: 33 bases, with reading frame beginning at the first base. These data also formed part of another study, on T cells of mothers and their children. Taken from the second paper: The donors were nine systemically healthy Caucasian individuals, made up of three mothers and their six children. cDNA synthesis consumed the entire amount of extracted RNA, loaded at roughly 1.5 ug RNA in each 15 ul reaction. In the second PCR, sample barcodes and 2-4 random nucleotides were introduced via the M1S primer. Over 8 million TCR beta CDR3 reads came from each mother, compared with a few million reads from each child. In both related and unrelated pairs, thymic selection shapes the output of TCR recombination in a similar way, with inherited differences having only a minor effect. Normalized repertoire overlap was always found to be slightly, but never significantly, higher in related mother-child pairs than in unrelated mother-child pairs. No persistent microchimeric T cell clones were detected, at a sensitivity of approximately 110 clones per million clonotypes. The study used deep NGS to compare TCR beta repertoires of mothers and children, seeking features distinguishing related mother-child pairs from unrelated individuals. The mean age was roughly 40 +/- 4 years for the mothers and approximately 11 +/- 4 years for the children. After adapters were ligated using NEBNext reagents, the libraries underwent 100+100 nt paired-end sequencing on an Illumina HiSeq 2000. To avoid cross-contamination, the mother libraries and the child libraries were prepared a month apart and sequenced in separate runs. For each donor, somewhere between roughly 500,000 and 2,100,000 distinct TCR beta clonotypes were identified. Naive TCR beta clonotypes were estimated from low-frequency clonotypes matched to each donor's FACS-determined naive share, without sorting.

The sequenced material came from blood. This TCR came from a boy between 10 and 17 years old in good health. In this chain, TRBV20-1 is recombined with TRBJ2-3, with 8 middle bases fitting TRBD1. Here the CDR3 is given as CSARGGTGSYF. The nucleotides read TGCAGTGCTAGAGGGGGGACAGGCTCATATTTT.